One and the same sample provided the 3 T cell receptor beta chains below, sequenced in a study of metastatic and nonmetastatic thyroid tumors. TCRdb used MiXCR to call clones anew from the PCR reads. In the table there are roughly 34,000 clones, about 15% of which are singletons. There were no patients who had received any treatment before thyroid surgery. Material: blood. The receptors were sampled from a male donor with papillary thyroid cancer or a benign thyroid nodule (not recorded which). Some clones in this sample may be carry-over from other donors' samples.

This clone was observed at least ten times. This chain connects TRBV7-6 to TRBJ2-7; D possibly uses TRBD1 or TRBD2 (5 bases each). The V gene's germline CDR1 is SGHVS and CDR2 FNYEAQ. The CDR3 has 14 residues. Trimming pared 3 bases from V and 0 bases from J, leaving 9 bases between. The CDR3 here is CASSLGPASYEQYF. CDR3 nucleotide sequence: TGTGCCAGCAGCTTGGGACCGGCCTCCTACGAGCAGTACTTC.

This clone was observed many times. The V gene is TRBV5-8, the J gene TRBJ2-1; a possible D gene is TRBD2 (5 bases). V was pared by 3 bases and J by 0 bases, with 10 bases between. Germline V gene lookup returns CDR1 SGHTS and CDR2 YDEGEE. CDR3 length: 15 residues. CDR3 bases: TGTGCCAGCAGCTCCCGAGGGAGCTCCTACAATGAGCAGTTCTTC. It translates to CASSSRGSSYNEQFF.

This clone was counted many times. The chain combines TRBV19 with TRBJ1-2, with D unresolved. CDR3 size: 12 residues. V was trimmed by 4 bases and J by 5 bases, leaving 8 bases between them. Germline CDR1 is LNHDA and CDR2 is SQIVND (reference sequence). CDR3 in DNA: TGTGCCAGTAGTACTGCTACTTATGGCTACACCTTC. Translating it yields CASSTATYGYTF.